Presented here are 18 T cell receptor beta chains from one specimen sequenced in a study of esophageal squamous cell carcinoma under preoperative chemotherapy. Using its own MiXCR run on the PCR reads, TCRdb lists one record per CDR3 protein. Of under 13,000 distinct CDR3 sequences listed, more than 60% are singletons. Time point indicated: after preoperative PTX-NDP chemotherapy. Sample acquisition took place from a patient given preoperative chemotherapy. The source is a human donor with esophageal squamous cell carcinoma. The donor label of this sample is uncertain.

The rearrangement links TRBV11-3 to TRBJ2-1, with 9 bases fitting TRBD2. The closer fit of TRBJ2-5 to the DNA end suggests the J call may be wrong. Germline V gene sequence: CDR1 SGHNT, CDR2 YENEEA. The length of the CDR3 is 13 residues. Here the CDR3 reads CASSRGTSWTQYF. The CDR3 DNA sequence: TGTGCCAGCAGCCGAGGGACTAGCTGGACCCAGTACTTC.

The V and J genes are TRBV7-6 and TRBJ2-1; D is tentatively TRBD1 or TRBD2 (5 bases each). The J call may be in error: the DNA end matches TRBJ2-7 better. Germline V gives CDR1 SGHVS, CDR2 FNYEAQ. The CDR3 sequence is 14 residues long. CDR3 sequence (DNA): TGTGCCAGCAGCTTAGGGGGGACGTTCAATGAGCAGTACTTC. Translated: CASSLGGTFNEQYF.

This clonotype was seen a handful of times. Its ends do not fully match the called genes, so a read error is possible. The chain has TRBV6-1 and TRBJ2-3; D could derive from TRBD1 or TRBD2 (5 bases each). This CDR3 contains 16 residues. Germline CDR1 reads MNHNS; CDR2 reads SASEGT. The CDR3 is CASSELWGSYKDTQYF. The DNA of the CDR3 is TGTGCCAGCAGTGAATTGTGGGGGAGCTACAAAGATACGCAGTATTTC.

The chain's CDR3 is CASSAGTEVSQHF. The CDR3 bases are TGTGCCAGCAGCGCCGGGACAGAGGTTTCCCAGCATTTT. This sequence joins TRBV7-2 and TRBJ1-5; the match to TRBD1 covers 7 bases. The CDR3 is 13 residues long. Germline trimming cut 5 bases from V and 11 bases from J; bases unmatched to any gene: 9. Per germline, CDR1 SGHTA and CDR2 FQGNSA.

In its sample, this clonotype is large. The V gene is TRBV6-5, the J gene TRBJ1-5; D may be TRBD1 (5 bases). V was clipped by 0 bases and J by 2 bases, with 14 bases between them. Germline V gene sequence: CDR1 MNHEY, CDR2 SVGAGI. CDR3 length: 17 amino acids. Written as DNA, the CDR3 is TGTGCCAGCAGTTACTCCCGTGGGGGAGGTGGCAATCAGCCCCAGCATTTT. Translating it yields CASSYSRGGGGNQPQHF.

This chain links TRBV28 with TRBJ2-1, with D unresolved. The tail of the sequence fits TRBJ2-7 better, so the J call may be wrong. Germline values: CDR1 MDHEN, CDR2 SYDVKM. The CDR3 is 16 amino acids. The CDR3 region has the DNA TGTGCCAGCATTAATCCCCGGCCCACCCCGAACAATGAGCAGTACTTC. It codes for CASINPRPTPNNEQYF.

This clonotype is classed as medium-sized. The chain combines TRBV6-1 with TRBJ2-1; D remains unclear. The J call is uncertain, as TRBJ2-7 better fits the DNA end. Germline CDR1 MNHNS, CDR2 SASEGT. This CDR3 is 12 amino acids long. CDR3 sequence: CASSEAAWEQYF. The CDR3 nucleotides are TGTGCCAGCAGTGAAGCGGCCTGGGAGCAGTACTTC.

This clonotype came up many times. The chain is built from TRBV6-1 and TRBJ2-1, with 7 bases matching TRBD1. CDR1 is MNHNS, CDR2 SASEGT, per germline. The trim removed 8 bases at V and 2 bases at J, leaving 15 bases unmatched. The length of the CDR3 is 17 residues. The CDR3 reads CASPDRSGGKAYNEQFF. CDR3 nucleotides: TGTGCCAGCCCCGATCGTTCAGGGGGTAAGGCCTACAATGAGCAGTTCTTC.

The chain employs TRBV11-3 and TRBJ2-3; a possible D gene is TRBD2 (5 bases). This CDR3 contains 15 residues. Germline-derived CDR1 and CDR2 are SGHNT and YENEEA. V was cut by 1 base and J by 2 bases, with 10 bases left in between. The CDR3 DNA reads TGTGCCAGCAGCTTAGTTGTCGGGGACACAGATACGCAGTATTTT. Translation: CASSLVVGDTDTQYF.

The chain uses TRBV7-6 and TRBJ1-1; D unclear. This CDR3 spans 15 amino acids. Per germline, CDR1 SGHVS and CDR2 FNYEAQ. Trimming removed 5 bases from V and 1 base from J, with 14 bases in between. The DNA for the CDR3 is TGTGCCAGCAGCCCCTATGGCAGCGGGAACACTGAAGCTTTCTTT. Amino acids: CASSPYGSGNTEAFF.

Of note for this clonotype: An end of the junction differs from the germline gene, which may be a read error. CDR3 nucleotide sequence: TGTGCCAGCAGTGACGGGGGTAGGGGGGGCGAAGACACTCAGTATTTC. Translation: CASSDGGRGGEDTQYF. This chain joins TRBV6-4 and TRBJ2-3, with D maybe TRBD2 (7 bases). This CDR3 contains 16 residues. Germline CDR1 reads MRHNA; CDR2 reads SNTAGT.

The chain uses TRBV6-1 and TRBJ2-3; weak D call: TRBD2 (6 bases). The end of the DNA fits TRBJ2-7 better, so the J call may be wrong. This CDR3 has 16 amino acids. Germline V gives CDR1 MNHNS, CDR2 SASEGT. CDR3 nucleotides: TGTGCCAGCGGGGGGTTTGGGGGACGTGAGAAAGAGACGCAGTACTTC. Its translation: CASGGFGGREKETQYF.

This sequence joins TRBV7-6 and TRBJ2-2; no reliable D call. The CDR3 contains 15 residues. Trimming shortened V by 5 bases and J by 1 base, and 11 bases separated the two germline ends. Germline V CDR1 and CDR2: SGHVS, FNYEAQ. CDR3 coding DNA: TGTGCCAGCAGCAAAACAGAACTGAACACCGGGGAGCTGTTTTTT. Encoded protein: CASSKTELNTGELFF.

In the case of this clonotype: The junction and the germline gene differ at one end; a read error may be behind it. The DNA for the CDR3 is TGTGGCAGCGGGGGACGTGCCCGAGATACGCAGTACTTT. This sequence encodes CGSGGRARDTQYF. The chain combines TRBV6-1 with TRBJ2-1, with TRBD2 matching 8 bases. In germline, CDR1 is MNHNS, CDR2 SASEGT. CDR3 length: 13 amino acids.

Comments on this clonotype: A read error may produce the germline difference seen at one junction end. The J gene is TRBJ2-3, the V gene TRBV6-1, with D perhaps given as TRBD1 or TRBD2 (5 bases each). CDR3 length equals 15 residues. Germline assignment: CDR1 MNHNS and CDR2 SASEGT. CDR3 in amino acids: CARGLGAGETETQYF. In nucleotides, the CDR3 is TGTGCCAGGGGTTTAGGGGCGGGTGAGACAGAGACGCAGTATTTC.

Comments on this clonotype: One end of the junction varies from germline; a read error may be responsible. CDR3 DNA: TGTGCCAGCAGTGACTCGGGGCGGAGAGACACAGATACTCAGTATTTC. This codes for CASSDSGRRDTDTQYF. The chain recombines TRBV6-4 with TRBJ2-4, with D perhaps TRBD1 (5 bases). This CDR3 has 16 residues. Germline CDR1 reads MRHNA; CDR2 reads SNTAGT.

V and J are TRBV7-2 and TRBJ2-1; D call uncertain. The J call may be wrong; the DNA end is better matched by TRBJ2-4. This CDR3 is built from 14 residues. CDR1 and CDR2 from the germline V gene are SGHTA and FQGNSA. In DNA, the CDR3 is TGTGCGGGCAGCGCGCCCCGGAAACAAGACACTCAGTACTTC. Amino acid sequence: CAGSAPRKQDTQYF.

CDR3 sequence (DNA): TGTGCCAGCAGTGACCAGACAGGTGCGGGCGTGCAGTTCTTC. It specifies CASSDQTGAGVQFF. The chain recombines TRBV6-1 with TRBJ2-1, with D perhaps matching TRBD1 (6 bases). Trimming cost V 3 bases and J 12 bases, with 18 bases left between them. In germline, CDR1 is MNHNS, CDR2 SASEGT. The CDR3 totals 14 residues.